This T cell receptor (beta chain) was recovered during a study of T cells in Graves' hyperthyroidism and ophthalmopathy. Amplification of TCR beta CDR3 regions was performed using RNA transcripts as template. An initial round of RT-PCR targeting the TCR CDR3 relied on the HTBI primer set. MiXCR was run by TCRdb on the multiplex PCR reads, yielding one entry per CDR3 protein. The sample includes a few hundred thousand distinct CDR3 sequences, over 15% of them seen just once. Whole-study findings and limits: From stable hyperthyroidism, ophthalmopathy was separated by a 13 V-J model.

As for this clonotype: Antigen unknown.

V gave up 5 bases and J gave up 4 bases; unmatched junction bases: 7. Per germline, CDR1 DFQATT and CDR2 SNEGSKA (reference sequence). The CDR3 is 14 residues long. Specimen: blood. This chain links TRBV20-1 with TRBJ2-1; 8 bases match TRBD1. The sequence was collected from an older woman with Graves' ophthalmopathy. The DNA for the CDR3 is TGCAGTGCTTTGGCGGGACAGGCTTACAATGAGCAGTTCTTC. Encoded protein: CSALAGQAYNEQFF.